Listed here are 21 T cell receptor beta chains from one sample, sequenced in a study of blood T cell repertoires in COVID-19. Here immunoSEQ multiplex PCR was the method, and the copy in TCRdb shows in-frame clones only, minus some. The table lists around 130,000 clones, more than 80% of them singletons. Sequenced material: peripheral blood. The source of these receptors is a man aged 70 or older with active or convalescent COVID-19.

The rearrangement joins TRBV19 to TRBJ2-7, with 7 nucleotides matching TRBD1. The CDR3 sequence is 14 residues long. Germline CDR1 reads LNHDA; CDR2 reads SQIVND (reference sequence). Trimming cost V 1 base and J 3 bases; bases outside gene matches: 3. CDR3 in amino acids: CASSIAGQSYEQYF. In nucleotides, the CDR3 is TGTGCCAGTAGTATAGCGGGACAGAGCTACGAGCAGTACTTC. Full variable domain (missing parts from reference TRBV19 and TRBJ2-7): DGGITQSPKYLFRKEGQNVTLSCEQNLNHDAMYWYRQDPGQGLRLIYYSQIVNDFQKGDIAEGYSVSREKKESFPLTVTSAQKNPTAFYLCASSIAGQSYEQYFGPGTRLTVT.

The V and J genes are TRBV30 and TRBJ2-1; D not resolved. The CDR3 covers 11 residues. The germline gives CDR1 GTSNPN, CDR2 SVGIG (reference sequence). Trimming shortened V by 8 bases and J by 4 bases, and 9 bases separated the two germline ends. The CDR3: CAQRVYNEQFF. The CDR3 nucleotides are TGTGCCCAAAGAGTTTACAATGAGCAGTTCTTC.

V usage is TRBV25-1 and J usage is TRBJ2-7; D is perhaps TRBD2 (6 bases). Germline lookup yields CDR1 MGHDK and CDR2 SYGVNS. This CDR3 spans 13 amino acids. V dropped 4 bases and J dropped 7 bases, with 14 bases sitting between them. CDR3 sequence reads: CASSAPGTQEQYF. The CDR3 bases are TGTGCCAGCAGTGCCCCCGGGACTCAAGAGCAGTACTTC.

This clone was recorded only once. This rearrangement joins TRBV19 to TRBJ1-2; 8 bases agree with TRBD1. CDR1 LNHDA and CDR2 SQIVND come from the germline V gene (reference sequence). The junction had 8 bases not matched to a gene; V was cut back by 5 bases and J by 3 bases. This CDR3 contains 15 residues. For the CDR3, the DNA is TGTGCCAGTAGTGTGCCAGGGGGCCCGGACTATGGCTACACCTTC. Translated, it gives CASSVPGGPDYGYTF.

The rearrangement links TRBV27 to TRBJ1-2, with 9 bases lining up with TRBD1. The germline V gene has CDR1 MNHEY and CDR2 SMNVEV (reference sequence). Germline trimming cut 6 bases from V and 6 bases from J; bases unmatched to any gene: 8. CDR3 length equals 14 residues. DNA of the CDR3: TGTGCCAGCAGCAAATACAGGGGGCTCGATGGCTACACCTTC. It specifies CASSKYRGLDGYTF.

V usage is TRBV19 and J usage is TRBJ2-2; 9 positions match TRBD2. V was clipped by 10 bases and J by 2 bases; unmatched bases: 8. The CDR3 contains 15 residues. Germline CDR1 LNHDA, CDR2 SQIVND (reference sequence). The CDR3 nucleotides are TGTGCCACCTACCCAGCGGGGGGAAACACCGGGGAGCTGTTTTTT. This translates into CATYPAGGNTGELFF. Using reference TRBV19 and TRBJ2-2 for the parts outside the CDR3, the full variable domain is DGGITQSPKYLFRKEGQNVTLSCEQNLNHDAMYWYRQDPGQGLRLIYYSQIVNDFQKGDIAEGYSVSREKKESFPLTVTSAQKNPTAFYLCATYPAGGNTGELFFGEGSRLTVL.

V gene TRBV2 combines with J gene TRBJ2-5; maybe TRBD2 (5 bases). The CDR3 is 14 residues long. The V gene's germline CDR1 is SNHLY and CDR2 FYNNEI. V was shortened by 7 bases and J by 1 base, with 13 bases between the two germline ends. The CDR3 nucleotides read TGTGCCAGCACCACCGACGGGATCCAAGAGACCCAGTACTTC. This codes for CASTTDGIQETQYF.

This chain links TRBV6-4 with TRBJ1-1; 12 bases line up with TRBD1. Germline values: CDR1 MRHNA, CDR2 SNTAGT. This CDR3 contains 13 residues. V lost 3 bases and J lost 11; bases outside the gene matches: 4. CDR3 sequence (DNA): TGTGCCAGCAGTGAGGGACAGGGGGCGCGCGCTTTCTTT. Its translation is CASSEGQGARAFF.

Worth noting for this clone: This sample includes further DNA sequences coding for the same CDR3. The V call is TRBV7-9, the J call TRBJ1-1, with D tentatively TRBD1 (5 bases). CDR3 length: 15 amino acids. CDR1 and CDR2 from the germline V gene are SEHNR and FQNEAQ (reference sequence). The V gene lost 1 base and the J gene lost 0 bases, with 9 bases spanning the gap. For the CDR3, the DNA is TGTGCCAGCAGCTTAGGGCAGGGCATGAACACTGAAGCTTTCTTT. Amino acids: CASSLGQGMNTEAFF.

The genes are TRBV28 and TRBJ1-1; 9 nucleotides align to TRBD1. The V gene's germline CDR1 is MDHEN and CDR2 SYDVKM. V lost 6 bases to trimming and J lost 12 bases; unmatched junction nucleotides: 14. The CDR3 is 14 amino acids. CDR3 sequence reads: CASSLGQGKTGTFF. CDR3 in DNA: TGTGCCAGCAGCCTGGGACAGGGCAAAACGGGGACTTTCTTT.

This chain uses TRBV13 with TRBJ1-1; D uncertain. The CDR3 consists of 14 residues. V dropped 1 base and J dropped 6 bases, with 12 bases sitting between them. The germline V gene has CDR1 PRHDT and CDR2 FYEKMQ (reference sequence). The CDR3, as DNA: TGTGCCAGCAGCTTAGCCCCCTCGGGGTCTGAAGCTTTCTTT. This sequence encodes CASSLAPSGSEAFF.

Only one count was recorded for this clone. The V call is TRBV29-1, the J call TRBJ1-1, with D hard to call. Per germline, CDR1 SQVTM and CDR2 ANQGSEA. Between the trimmed V and J ends, which lost 4 bases and 0 bases, there was a span of 12 bases. The CDR3 has 14 residues. The chain's CDR3 is CSVAEEAMNTEAFF. The CDR3 region has the DNA TGCAGCGTTGCGGAAGAGGCCATGAACACTGAAGCTTTCTTT.

This chain connects TRBV18 to TRBJ1-4; TRBD1 agrees at 7 bases. Germline lookup yields CDR1 KGHSH and CDR2 LQKENI. The ends lost 0 bases at V and 2 bases at J; junction bases unmatched: 6. The CDR3 has 17 amino acids. CDR3 region: CASSPPTGTGTNEKLFF. The CDR3 nucleotides read TGTGCCAGCTCACCACCGACAGGGACCGGGACTAATGAAAAACTGTTTTTT.

This clone was counted once. This chain connects TRBV14 to TRBJ2-1, with D tentatively TRBD1 (6 bases). Germline assignment: CDR1 SGHDN and CDR2 FVKESK. The V end lost 5 bases, the J end lost 1 base, and 12 bases lay between the germline ends. There are 15 residues in the CDR3. DNA for the CDR3: TGTGCCAGCAGCGCCCAACAGGGTTCCTACAATGAGCAGTTCTTC. Protein: CASSAQQGSYNEQFF.

The rearrangement uses TRBV27 and TRBJ2-3, with D possibly matching TRBD2 (6 bases). Germline V gives CDR1 MNHEY, CDR2 SMNVEV (reference sequence). Trimming left V 5 bases short and J 1 base short, with 19 bases between. This CDR3 is built from 17 residues. The CDR3 sequence: CASSPYRGTGGTDTQYF. CDR3 in DNA: TGTGCCAGCAGTCCCTACCGTGGGACGGGAGGCACAGATACGCAGTATTTT.

The rearrangement links TRBV20-1 to TRBJ2-5; TRBD1 aligns across 8 bases. The CDR3 has 13 amino acids. Trimming took 3 bases from V and 5 from J; bases not matched to a gene: 5. Germline V gene sequence: CDR1 DFQATT, CDR2 SNEGSKA (reference sequence). The CDR3 loop is CSASTGGRETQYF. The DNA of the CDR3 is TGCAGTGCTAGTACAGGGGGTCGGGAGACCCAGTACTTC.

CDR3 coding DNA: TGCAGTGCTGCCAAGCGGGGGGAGCAGTACTTC. Protein product: CSAAKRGEQYF. The chain carries TRBV20-1 and TRBJ2-7, with 8 bases lining up with TRBD2. The CDR3 length is 11 residues. The trim removed 5 bases at V and 7 bases at J, leaving 4 bases unmatched. The germline V gene has CDR1 DFQATT and CDR2 SNEGSKA (reference sequence).

The chain employs TRBV6-4 and TRBJ1-2; 11 bases line up with TRBD1. This CDR3 is 15 amino acids long. V gave up 9 bases and J gave up 3 bases; unmatched junction bases: 9. Germline V gives CDR1 MRHNA, CDR2 SNTAGT. CDR3 loop: CARARTGGSDYGYTF. DNA for the CDR3: TGTGCCAGAGCCAGGACAGGGGGCTCCGACTATGGCTACACCTTC.

The rearrangement uses TRBV6-2 or TRBV6-3 and TRBJ1-3; D is possibly TRBD1 (5 bases). Trimming took off 4 bases at V and 4 bases at J, with 8 bases between the two ends. Per the germline V gene, CDR1 is MNHEY and CDR2 is SVGEGT. This CDR3 is 13 amino acids long. CDR3 protein: CASSLTDGNTIYF. The CDR3 bases are TGTGCCAGCAGTTTGACAGACGGAAACACCATATATTTT.

With respect to this clone: Other DNA variants within this sample encode the same CDR3. The rearrangement links TRBV9 to TRBJ2-3; 8 nucleotides line up with TRBD2. Trimming took 0 bases from V and 5 from J; bases not matched to a gene: 5. CDR3 length: 15 amino acids. The germline V gene encodes CDR1 SGDLS and CDR2 YYNGEE. Here the CDR3 reads CASSVAGGPLDTQYF. Written as DNA, the CDR3 is TGTGCCAGCAGCGTAGCGGGAGGGCCCTTAGATACGCAGTATTTT.

V and J are TRBV14 and TRBJ1-6; D might be TRBD1 (5 bases). This CDR3 is built from 15 residues. Trimming took 0 bases from V and 10 from J, leaving 13 bases between them. From germline, CDR1 is SGHDN and CDR2 FVKESK. CDR3 DNA sequence: TGTGCCAGCAGCCAAGAGGCAGGGATTGTGTCACCCCTCCACTTT. Its protein product is CASSQEAGIVSPLHF. Using reference TRBV14 and TRBJ1-6 for the parts outside the CDR3, the full variable domain is EAGVTQFPSHSVIEKGQTVTLRCDPISGHDNLYWYRRVMGKEIKFLLHFVKESKQDESGMPNNRFLAERTGGTYSTLKVQPAELEDSGVYFCASSQEAGIVSPLHFGNGTRLTVT.